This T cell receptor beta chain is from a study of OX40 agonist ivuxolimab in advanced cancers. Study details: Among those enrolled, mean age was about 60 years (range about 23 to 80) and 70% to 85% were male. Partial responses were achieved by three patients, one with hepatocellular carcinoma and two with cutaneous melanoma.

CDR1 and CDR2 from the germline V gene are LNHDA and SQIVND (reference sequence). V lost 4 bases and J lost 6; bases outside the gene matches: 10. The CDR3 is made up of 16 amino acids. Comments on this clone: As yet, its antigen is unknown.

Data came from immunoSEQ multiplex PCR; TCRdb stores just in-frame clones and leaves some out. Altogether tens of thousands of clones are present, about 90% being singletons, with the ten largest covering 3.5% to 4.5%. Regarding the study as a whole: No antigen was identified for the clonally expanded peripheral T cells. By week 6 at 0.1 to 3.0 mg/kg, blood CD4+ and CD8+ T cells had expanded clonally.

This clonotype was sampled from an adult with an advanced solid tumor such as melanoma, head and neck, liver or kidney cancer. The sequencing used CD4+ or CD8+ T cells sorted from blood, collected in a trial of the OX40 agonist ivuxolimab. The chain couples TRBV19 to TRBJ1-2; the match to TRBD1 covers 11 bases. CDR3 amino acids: CASSRRTGGFYNGYTF. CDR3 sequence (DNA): TGTGCCAGTAGTAGAAGGACAGGGGGCTTCTATAATGGCTACACCTTC.